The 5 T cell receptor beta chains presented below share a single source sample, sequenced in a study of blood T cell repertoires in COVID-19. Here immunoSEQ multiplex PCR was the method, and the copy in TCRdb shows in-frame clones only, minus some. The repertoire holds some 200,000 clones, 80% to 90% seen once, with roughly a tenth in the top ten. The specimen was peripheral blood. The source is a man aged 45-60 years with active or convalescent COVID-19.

Written as DNA, the CDR3 is TGTGCCAGTCGAAAGGGGCCTGAAAAACTGTTTTTT. Its translation is CASRKGPEKLFF. This chain uses TRBV28 with TRBJ1-4; possibly TRBD1 for D (5 bases). Trimming took off 9 bases at V and 7 bases at J, with 12 bases between the two ends. CDR1 and CDR2 from the germline V gene are MDHEN and SYDVKM. This CDR3 region has 12 residues.

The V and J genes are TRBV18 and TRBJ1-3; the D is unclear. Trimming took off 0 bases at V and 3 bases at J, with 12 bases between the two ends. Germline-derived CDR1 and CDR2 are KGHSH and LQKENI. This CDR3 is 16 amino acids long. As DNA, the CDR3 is TGTGCCAGCTCACCACCGACGGGGAGGTTTGGAAACACCATATATTTT. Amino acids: CASSPPTGRFGNTIYF.

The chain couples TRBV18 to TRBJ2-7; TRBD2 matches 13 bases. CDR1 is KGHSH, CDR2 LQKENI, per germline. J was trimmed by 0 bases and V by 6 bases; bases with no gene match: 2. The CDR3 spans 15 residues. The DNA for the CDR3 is TGTGCCAGCTCCCGGACTAGCGGGAGCTCCTACGAGCAGTACTTC. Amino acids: CASSRTSGSSYEQYF.

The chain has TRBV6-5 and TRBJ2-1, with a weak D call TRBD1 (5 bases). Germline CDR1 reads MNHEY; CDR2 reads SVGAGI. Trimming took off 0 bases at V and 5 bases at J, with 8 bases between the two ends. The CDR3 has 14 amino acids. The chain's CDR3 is CASSYSGADNEQFF. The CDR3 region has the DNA TGTGCCAGCAGTTACTCTGGGGCTGACAATGAGCAGTTCTTC.

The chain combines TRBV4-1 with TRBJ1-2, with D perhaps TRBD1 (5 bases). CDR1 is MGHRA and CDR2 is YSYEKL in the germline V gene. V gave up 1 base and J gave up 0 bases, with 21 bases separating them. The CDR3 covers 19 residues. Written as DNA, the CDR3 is TGCGCCAGCAGCCAAGTCTATCGCAGGGTGAGAAAAGCTAACTATGGCTACACCTTC. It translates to CASSQVYRRVRKANYGYTF.